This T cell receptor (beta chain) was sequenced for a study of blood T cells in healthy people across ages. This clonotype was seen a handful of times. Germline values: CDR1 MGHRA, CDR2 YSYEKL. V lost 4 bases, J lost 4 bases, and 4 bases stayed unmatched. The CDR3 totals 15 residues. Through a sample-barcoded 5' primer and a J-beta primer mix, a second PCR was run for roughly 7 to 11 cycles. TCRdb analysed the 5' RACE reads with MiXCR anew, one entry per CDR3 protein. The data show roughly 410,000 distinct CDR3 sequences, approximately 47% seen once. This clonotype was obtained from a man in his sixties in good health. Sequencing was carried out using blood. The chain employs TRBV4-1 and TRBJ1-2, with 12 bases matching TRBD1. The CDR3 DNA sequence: TGCGCCAGCAGCCCCGGGACAGGGGGCCGCTATGGCTACACCTTC. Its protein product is CASSPGTGGRYGYTF.